Sequencing of this T cell receptor beta chain was carried out in a study of T-cell memory formation after mild COVID-19. Study summary: TCR clusters mostly belonged to single donors. Study observations and caveats: For second-wave clones that peaked at day 37, SARS-CoV-2 specificity went unverified. Later expanders leaned toward CD4+, whereas clones contracting from day 15 to 85 were balanced CD4/CD8. Contracting CD4+ clones were located mainly in CM and EM, and CD8+ clones in EMRA.

This clonotype was seen only a few times. What it binds is not known. Germline V CDR1 and CDR2: SGDLS, YYNGEE. Trimming removed 5 bases at V and 3 bases at J, with 11 bases between. CDR3 length equals 13 residues. TCRdb reprocessed the 5' RACE reads via MiXCR and lists one record per CDR3 protein. The sample has 530,000 or so distinct CDR3 sequences, approximately 15% seen once. This chain links TRBV9 with TRBJ1-1; perhaps TRBD1 as D (5 bases). The clonotype was recovered from an adult woman who had mild COVID-19 (a few samples of this study predate the infection). Cell type and time point are not known. The sequenced material came from PBMCs or a T cell subset sorted from them (not recorded which). In nucleotides, the CDR3 is TGTGCCAGCAGAGGACCGGGGGACACTGAAGCTTTCTTT. Protein sequence: CASRGPGDTEAFF.